This record covers a single T cell receptor (beta chain). As yet, its antigen is unknown. The source of the sample is a study of T cells in Graves' hyperthyroidism and ophthalmopathy. In the study overall: Before treatment of any kind, peripheral blood was taken at initial diagnosis.

CDR3 length: 14 amino acids. V gave up 8 bases and J gave up 2 bases, with 15 bases separating them. Germline V gene sequence: CDR1 SNHLY, CDR2 FYNNEI. Regarding the study as a whole: A median about 7 months before onset, the model predicted ophthalmopathy.

The patients, who ranged from 18 to 65 in age, presented with newly diagnosed hyperthyroidism lasting under 2 months. Using 9.5 to 10 ml of fresh peripheral blood, PBMCs were prepared. RNA transcripts provided the source from which TCR beta CDR3 regions were amplified. Initially, a first-round RT-PCR of the TCR CDR3 employed the HTBI primer set. In TCRdb, the multiplex PCR reads were re-called with MiXCR into one record per CDR3 protein. The table includes 600,000 to 800,000 distinct CDR3 sequences, about 35% detected once. Sequenced sample: blood. The J gene is TRBJ1-2, the V gene TRBV2, with D possibly TRBD1 on 6 matching bases. The sequence derives from a woman in her thirties or forties with Graves' hyperthyroidism. DNA of the CDR3: TGTGCCAGCGGTTGTAGGGGGGGCAACTATGGCTACACCTTC. Its translation is CASGCRGGNYGYTF.